The 29 T cell receptor beta chains reported below all come from one sample, sequenced in a study of beta chain features in type 1 diabetes. Since all of the isolated RNA was reverse transcribed, expressed TCRB transcripts were what got sequenced. Profiled with immunoSEQ multiplex PCR; TCRdb holds only in-frame clones, not every one. The table shows hundreds of thousands of clones, with over 9.5% occurring only once. Source material: naive CD4+ T cells from blood. All receptors derive from a woman younger than 35 in good health.

This CDR3 is CASSRAQAGLGNTIYF. The CDR3, as DNA: TGTGCCAGCTCACGAGCACAGGCGGGACTAGGAAACACCATATATTTT. The chain employs TRBV18 and TRBJ1-3; D is possibly TRBD1 (5 bases). CDR1 KGHSH and CDR2 LQKENI come from the germline V gene. This CDR3 contains 16 residues. V was clipped by 4 bases and J by 4 bases, with 17 bases between them.

V usage is TRBV11-2 and J usage is TRBJ2-7; 7 bases match TRBD1. The V segment lost 5 bases and the J segment 5 bases; nucleotides outside the gene matches: 6. The CDR3 totals 13 residues. Per the germline V gene, CDR1 is SGHAT and CDR2 is FQNNGV. The CDR3 nucleotides are TGTGCCAGCAGCCTACCAGGGACAGACGAGCAGTACTTC. It codes for CASSLPGTDEQYF.

In this sample, this clone turned up a few times. The chain is built from TRBV9 and TRBJ2-1; perhaps TRBD1 as D (6 bases). The CDR3 length is 13 residues. Germline CDR1 is SGDLS and CDR2 is YYNGEE. V lost 4 bases, J lost 8 bases, and 13 bases lay in between. The DNA of the CDR3 is TGTGCCAGCAGCTCACAGGGTATCCATGAGCAGTTCTTC. Translated: CASSSQGIHEQFF. Drawing the rest from reference TRBV9 and TRBJ2-1, the complete variable domain is DSGVTQTPKHLITATGQRVTLRCSPRSGDLSVYWYQQSLDQGLQFLIQYYNGEERAKGNILERFSAQQFPDLHSELNLSSLELGDSALYFCASSSQGIHEQFFGPGTRLTVL.

This sequence joins TRBV2 and TRBJ2-2, with 10 positions matching TRBD2. From germline, CDR1 is SNHLY and CDR2 FYNNEI. V lost 6 bases, J lost 8 bases, and 0 bases stayed unmatched. The CDR3 has 12 residues. This CDR3 reads CASRGLAGELFF. For the CDR3, the DNA is TGTGCCAGCAGGGGACTAGCGGGGGAGCTGTTTTTT.

The CDR3: CAWSRASNQPQHF. The CDR3 DNA is TGTGCCTGGAGCCGCGCGAGCAATCAGCCCCAGCATTTT. The chain uses TRBV30 and TRBJ1-5; D unclear. The CDR3 covers 13 residues. CDR1 is GTSNPN, CDR2 SVGIG, per germline (reference sequence). Trimming took 3 bases from V and 1 from J, leaving 7 bases between them.

The chain links TRBV13 to TRBJ1-1, with D possibly being TRBD1 (6 bases). Trimming shortened V by 5 bases and J by 5 bases, and 21 bases separated the two germline ends. Germline CDR1 is PRHDT and CDR2 is FYEKMQ (reference sequence). CDR3 length: 16 amino acids. DNA for the CDR3: TGTGCCAGCAGCCTATTAACCACAGGGAGGGCAACTGAAGCTTTCTTT. Amino acid sequence: CASSLLTTGRATEAFF.

The J gene is TRBJ2-7, the V gene TRBV5-1; maybe TRBD1 (5 bases). Trimming pared 2 bases from V and 5 bases from J, leaving 14 bases between. Germline V gene sequence: CDR1 SGHRS, CDR2 YFSETQ. The CDR3 is made up of 14 amino acids. CDR3 in amino acids: CASSLGAGTNEQYF. The CDR3 DNA reads as TGCGCCAGCAGCTTAGGGGCAGGAACCAACGAGCAGTACTTC.

This clone was picked up a small number of times. The gene calls are TRBV2 and TRBJ2-7; TRBD1 aligns across 7 bases. Germline values: CDR1 SNHLY, CDR2 FYNNEI. V dropped 6 bases and J dropped 3; count of bases not matched to a gene: 2. The CDR3 is made up of 12 amino acids. This CDR3 is CASSQGVYEQYF. In nucleotides, the CDR3 is TGTGCCAGCAGCCAGGGGGTCTACGAGCAGTACTTC.

This clone was seen a few times. The chain carries TRBV14 and TRBJ2-3, with D possibly being TRBD2 (6 bases). V was cut by 3 bases and J by 2 bases, with 18 bases left in between. The CDR3 consists of 17 residues. The germline gives CDR1 SGHDN, CDR2 FVKESK. This CDR3 is CASSQRPAGAYTDTQYF. CDR3 DNA sequence: TGTGCCAGCAGCCAGCGCCCAGCGGGCGCGTACACAGATACGCAGTATTTT.

This clone was found a few times. The V call is TRBV6-6, the J call TRBJ2-5; D uncertain. CDR3 size: 15 residues. Trimming removed 0 bases from V and 3 bases from J, with 11 bases in between. Looked up from germline, CDR1 is MNHNY and CDR2 is SVGAGI (reference sequence). Here the CDR3 DNA reads TGTGCCAGCAGTTACTCGAGAGGCTGGGAAGAGACCCAGTACTTC. Translated: CASSYSRGWEETQYF.

V gene TRBV6-5 combines with J gene TRBJ2-7, with 7 bases that match TRBD1. CDR3 length: 12 amino acids. The J segment lost 2 bases and the V segment lost 8 bases, leaving 3 bases of the junction unmatched. The germline V gene has CDR1 MNHEY and CDR2 SVGAGI. In nucleotides, the CDR3 is TGTGCCAGCGACAGGGACCCCTACGAGCAGTACTTC. Protein: CASDRDPYEQYF.

V usage is TRBV10-3 and J usage is TRBJ1-2, with 8 bases fitting TRBD1. Germline lookup yields CDR1 ENHRY and CDR2 SYGVKD. The CDR3 length is 13 residues. V lost 2 bases, J lost 10 bases, and 6 bases stayed unmatched. The CDR3 spells CAISEVTGVDYTF. The CDR3 DNA reads TGTGCCATCAGTGAGGTGACAGGGGTTGACTACACCTTC.

The gene calls are TRBV12-5 and TRBJ2-5, with D maybe TRBD1 (6 bases). The CDR3 is 16 residues long. V lost 5 bases to trimming and J lost 5 bases, with 21 bases between them. CDR1 and CDR2 (germline): LGHNT, FRNRAP. The CDR3 sequence is CASGARQAIQGETQYF. The CDR3 DNA follows: TGTGCTAGTGGTGCGAGACAGGCGATCCAAGGGGAGACCCAGTACTTC.

This clone has more than one count but fewer than ten. The chain uses TRBV29-1 and TRBJ2-1; a weak D match, TRBD1 (5 bases). The germline V gene has CDR1 SQVTM and CDR2 ANQGSEA. Trimming shortened V by 7 bases and J by 7 bases, and 20 bases separated the two germline ends. CDR3 length: 14 residues. The CDR3 loop is CSARSRESENEQFF. The CDR3 nucleotides read TGCAGCGCCCGTTCCAGGGAAAGTGAAAATGAGCAGTTCTTC.

The chain recombines TRBV7-9 with TRBJ2-2, with D perhaps matching TRBD2 (5 bases). CDR1 and CDR2 (germline): SEHNR, FQNEAQ (reference sequence). The CDR3 contains 13 residues. The V gene lost 8 bases and the J gene lost 4 bases, with 11 bases spanning the gap. CDR3 sequence: CASLREITGELFF. DNA for the CDR3: TGTGCCAGCCTCCGGGAAATCACCGGGGAGCTGTTTTTT.

The chain uses TRBV6-5 and TRBJ1-5; D is perhaps TRBD1 (6 bases). The length of the CDR3 is 13 residues. Germline V CDR1 and CDR2: MNHEY, SVGAGI. Between the trimmed V and J ends, which lost 6 bases and 7 bases, there was a span of 13 bases. As DNA, the CDR3 is TGTGCCAGCAGCTGGGCAGGGGCCCAGCCCCAGCATTTT. The encoded protein is CASSWAGAQPQHF.

This clone showed up just a few times. The rearrangement links TRBV5-1 to TRBJ1-1; TRBD1 aligns across 10 bases. The CDR3 runs to 16 residues. With 0 bases clipped from V and 4 bases from J, the junction kept 6 bases outside the gene matches. Germline loops: CDR1 SGHRS, CDR2 YFSETQ. In DNA form, the CDR3 reads TGCGCCAGCAGCTTGGAGACAGGGGGCGCCGTCACTGAAGCTTTCTTT. Translation gives CASSLETGGAVTEAFF.

This clone has more than one count but fewer than ten. This chain joins TRBV7-9 and TRBJ2-7; the D gene is possibly TRBD1 (5 bases). Germline assignment: CDR1 SEHNR and CDR2 FQNEAQ (reference sequence). This CDR3 comprises 15 residues. V was cut by 3 bases and J by 4 bases, with 16 bases left in between. The CDR3 sequence is CASSFWGQGSYEQYF. The CDR3 bases are TGTGCCAGCAGCTTCTGGGGCCAAGGGTCTTACGAGCAGTACTTC.

This clone was counted only a few times. V usage is TRBV7-9 and J usage is TRBJ2-5, with D perhaps matching TRBD2 (6 bases). The CDR3 is 11 amino acids. CDR1 and CDR2 from the germline V gene are SEHNR and FQNEAQ (reference sequence). The V end lost 5 bases, the J end lost 10 bases, and 11 bases lay between the germline ends. CDR3 bases: TGTGCCAGCAGCCTGCCCGGGAGCCAGTACTTC. Residues: CASSLPGSQYF.

This clone has more than one count but fewer than ten. The chain couples TRBV5-6 to TRBJ1-2; D unclear. The germline CDR1 and CDR2 sequences are SGHDT and YYEEEE. CDR3 length equals 16 residues. V gave up 0 bases and J gave up 4 bases, with 16 bases separating them. CDR3 DNA sequence: TGTGCCAGCAGCTTGGCCGTGTTAACCCGCAGCTATGGCTACACCTTC. It specifies CASSLAVLTRSYGYTF.

The V call is TRBV7-8, the J call TRBJ2-3, with a tentative D call TRBD2 (5 bases). V lost 6 bases to trimming and J lost 4 bases, with 11 bases between them. The CDR3 consists of 13 residues. The V gene's germline CDR1 is SGHVS and CDR2 FQNEAQ. For the CDR3, the DNA is TGTGCCAGCAGTCGCGAACTAGCAGATACGCAGTATTTT. Its protein is CASSRELADTQYF.

This clone was picked up a small number of times. The chain uses TRBV15 and TRBJ1-2; 9 bases agree with TRBD1. Germline CDR1 and CDR2: LNHNV and YYDKDF (reference sequence). The junction had 3 bases not matched to a gene; V was cut back by 4 bases and J by 6 bases. CDR3 length: 13 amino acids. The CDR3 DNA sequence: TGTGCCACCAGCAAAACAGGGGGCGATGGCTACACCTTC. Its protein product is CATSKTGGDGYTF.

The table lists this clone with a few counts. The chain carries TRBV7-6 and TRBJ2-1; 11 bases are shared with TRBD1. Germline CDR1 reads SGHVS; CDR2 reads FNYEAQ. The length of the CDR3 is 17 residues. V was pared by 0 bases and J by 10 bases, with 11 bases of the junction left unmatched. The CDR3 protein is CASSLAAFGQGAQEQFF. In DNA form, the CDR3 reads TGTGCCAGCAGCTTAGCGGCTTTCGGACAGGGGGCTCAGGAGCAGTTCTTC.

This clone was counted only a few times. V and J are TRBV7-8 and TRBJ2-1, with TRBD1 matching 8 bases. The CDR3 sequence is 14 residues long. Germline assignment: CDR1 SGHVS and CDR2 FQNEAQ. The V gene end was trimmed by 5 bases and the J gene end by 6 bases; junction bases not matched to a gene: 6. The CDR3 DNA reads as TGTGCCAGCAGCCTGTGGACAGGGTCCAATGAGCAGTTCTTC. Protein sequence: CASSLWTGSNEQFF. The full variable domain, with the rest looked up from reference TRBV7-8 and TRBJ2-1, is GAGVSQSPRYKVAKRGQDVALRCDPISGHVSLFWYQQALGQGPEFLTYFQNEAQLDKSGLPSDRFFAERPEGSVSTLKIQRTQQEDSAVYLCASSLWTGSNEQFFGPGTRLTVL.

Only a few counts were recorded for this clone. The V and J genes are TRBV9 and TRBJ1-4, with TRBD1 matching 8 bases. The J segment lost 8 bases and the V segment lost 2 bases, leaving 8 bases of the junction unmatched. In germline, CDR1 is SGDLS, CDR2 YYNGEE. The CDR3 runs to 15 residues. The DNA of the CDR3 is TGTGCCAGCAGCGTGACAGGGGATATTATGGAAAAACTGTTTTTT. Translated: CASSVTGDIMEKLFF. Supplemented by reference TRBV9 and TRBJ1-4, the full variable domain reads DSGVTQTPKHLITATGQRVTLRCSPRSGDLSVYWYQQSLDQGLQFLIQYYNGEERAKGNILERFSAQQFPDLHSELNLSSLELGDSALYFCASSVTGDIMEKLFFGSGTQLSVL.

The J gene is TRBJ2-7, the V gene TRBV11-3, with TRBD1 matching 8 bases. This CDR3 has 14 residues. J was trimmed by 3 bases and V by 4 bases; bases with no gene match: 5. Germline V gene sequence: CDR1 SGHNT, CDR2 YENEEA. CDR3 in amino acids: CASSSTGVDYEQYF. DNA of the CDR3: TGTGCCAGCAGCTCGACAGGGGTCGACTACGAGCAGTACTTC. Variable domain in full (rest from reference TRBV11-3 and TRBJ2-7): EAGVVQSPRYKIIEKKQPVAFWCNPISGHNTLYWYLQNLGQGPELLIRYENEEAVDDSQLPKDRFSAERLKGVDSTLKIQPAELGDSAVYLCASSSTGVDYEQYFGPGTRLTVT.

This clone was detected only a few times. The rearrangement links TRBV25-1 to TRBJ1-2; D perhaps matches TRBD1 (5 bases). This CDR3 is 15 amino acids long. The V gene's germline CDR1 is MGHDK and CDR2 SYGVNS. Trimming shortened V by 4 bases and J by 4 bases, and 16 bases separated the two germline ends. The CDR3 sequence: CASSGGDSGSYGYTF. In DNA form, the CDR3 reads TGTGCCAGCAGTGGGGGGGACTCGGGTTCCTATGGCTACACCTTC.

This clone was recorded a few times. The V gene is TRBV7-7, the J gene TRBJ2-1, with 7 bases identical to TRBD2. V shed 5 bases, J shed 6 bases, and the junction held 1 base outside the gene matches. This CDR3 spans 12 amino acids. Per germline, CDR1 SSHAT and CDR2 FNYEAQ (reference sequence). The CDR3 DNA follows: TGTGCCAGCAGCCCGGGAGGCAATGAGCAGTTCTTC. Amino acids: CASSPGGNEQFF.

In this sample, this clone turned up a few times. The chain recombines TRBV11-2 with TRBJ2-3; 9 bases map to TRBD1. V trimming: 1 base; J trimming: 0 bases; junction bases outside the gene matches: 8. From germline, CDR1 is SGHAT and CDR2 FQNNGV. The CDR3 sequence is 18 residues long. Written as DNA, the CDR3 is TGTGCCAGCAGCTTAGTCCTCACAGGGGGCAGCAGCACAGATACGCAGTATTTT. Its translation: CASSLVLTGGSSTDTQYF.